A selection of T cell receptor beta chains follows, all from one sample in a study of cytomegalovirus exposure and HLA in healthy donors. TCRdb's copy holds only in-frame clones and misses some; the assay was immunoSEQ multiplex PCR. The sample lists roughly 140,000 clones, roughly a tenth seen once, with 1.5% to 2% in the top ten. The sequenced sample consisted of PBMCs. The receptors were sampled from a male donor in good health and CMV-seronegative. Both conserved end residues are part of each CDR3. A D gene is named only where the DNA matches it firmly. Expanded clones are given a class, and other clones once, few, many or no size at all.

CDR3 protein: CAISDPGLEGDEQYF
CDR3 DNA: TGTGCCATCAGTGATCCGGGACTAGAAGGGGACGAGCAGTACTTC
clone size: few
V gene: TRBV10-3
J gene: TRBJ2-7
D gene: TRBD2

CDR3 protein: CASQSEISGNTIYF
CDR3 DNA: TGTGCCAGCCAGTCTGAAATCTCTGGAAACACCATATATTTT
clone size: -
V gene: TRBV9
J gene: TRBJ1-3
D gene: -

CDR3 protein: CSVEGDRGSYEQYF
CDR3 DNA: TGCAGCGTAGAAGGGGACAGGGGCTCCTACGAGCAGTACTTC
clone size: -
V gene: TRBV29-1
J gene: TRBJ2-7
D gene: TRBD1

CDR3 protein: CARSPWDREQKLFF
CDR3 DNA: TGTGCCAGAAGCCCGTGGGACAGGGAACAAAAACTGTTTTTT
clone size: few
V gene: TRBV5-7
J gene: TRBJ1-4
D gene: TRBD1

CDR3 protein: CASSSPLAGGPWDNEQFF
CDR3 DNA: TGCGCCAGTAGCTCCCCATTAGCGGGAGGGCCTTGGGACAATGAGCAGTTCTTC
clone size: few
V gene: TRBV5-1
J gene: TRBJ2-1
D gene: TRBD2

CDR3 protein: CATTTGNNSPLHF
CDR3 DNA: TGTGCCACCACGACAGGGAATAATTCACCCCTCCACTTT
clone size: -
V gene: TRBV2
J gene: TRBJ1-6
D gene: TRBD1

CDR3 protein: CASSSRERGAGGIQYF
CDR3 DNA: TGTGCCAGCAGCTCCCGAGAGCGGGGGGCGGGTGGCATTCAGTACTTC
clone size: few
V gene: TRBV7-2
J gene: TRBJ2-4
D gene: TRBD2

CDR3 protein: CASSLEGAFWVNTEAFF
CDR3 DNA: TGCGCCAGCAGCTTGGAGGGGGCCTTCTGGGTTAACACTGAAGCTTTCTTT
clone size: -
V gene: TRBV5-1
J gene: TRBJ1-1
D gene: TRBD1

CDR3 protein: CASSQEHGTGFIGNQPQHF
CDR3 DNA: TGCGCCAGCAGCCAAGAACACGGGACAGGGTTTATCGGCAATCAGCCCCAGCATTTT
clone size: few
V gene: TRBV4-3
J gene: TRBJ1-5
D gene: TRBD1

CDR3 protein: CASSGDSLYEQYF
CDR3 DNA: TGTGCCAGCAGTGGTGACAGCCTCTACGAGCAGTACTTC
clone size: -
V gene: TRBV6-1
J gene: TRBJ2-7
D gene: -

CDR3 protein: CASSSDRHPNQPQHF
CDR3 DNA: TGTGCCAGCAGCTCCGACCGACATCCAAATCAGCCCCAGCATTTT
clone size: few
V gene: TRBV7-9
J gene: TRBJ1-5
D gene: -

CDR3 protein: CASSPNRAGPPVYNEQFF
CDR3 DNA: TGTGCCAGCAGCCCCAACAGGGCCGGGCCCCCAGTGTACAATGAGCAGTTCTTC
clone size: -
V gene: TRBV5-5
J gene: TRBJ2-1
D gene: -

CDR3 protein: CASSWTGGFTGELFF
CDR3 DNA: TGTGCCAGCAGTTGGACAGGGGGCTTTACCGGGGAGCTGTTTTTT
clone size: -
V gene: TRBV28
J gene: TRBJ2-2
D gene: TRBD1

CDR3 protein: CASSPGRLNTEAFF
CDR3 DNA: TGTGCCAGCAGCCCTGGCAGGCTGAACACTGAAGCTTTCTTT
clone size: -
V gene: TRBV7-2
J gene: TRBJ1-1
D gene: -

CDR3 protein: CASSLVRGSDNEQFF
CDR3 DNA: TGTGCCAGCAGCTTGGTTCGAGGCTCCGATAATGAGCAGTTCTTC
clone size: few
V gene: TRBV7-3
J gene: TRBJ2-1
D gene: -

CDR3 protein: CATSSPRGREGSSYEQYF
CDR3 DNA: TGTGCCACCAGCAGCCCCCGAGGGCGGGAGGGCTCATCCTACGAGCAGTACTTC
clone size: -
V gene: TRBV15
J gene: TRBJ2-7
D gene: TRBD2

CDR3 protein: CASNFRTYTGELFF
CDR3 DNA: TGTGCCAGCAACTTCCGGACTTACACCGGGGAGCTGTTTTTT
clone size: few
V gene: TRBV28
J gene: TRBJ2-2
D gene: -

CDR3 protein: CASSVYYQPGNTIYF
CDR3 DNA: TGTGCCAGCAGCGTATACTACCAGCCTGGAAACACCATATATTTT
clone size: -
V gene: TRBV9
J gene: TRBJ1-3
D gene: -

CDR3 protein: CASSLLGGLGTGELFF
CDR3 DNA: TGTGCCAGCAGTTTATTGGGGGGGCTTGGCACCGGGGAGCTGTTTTTT
clone size: -
V gene: TRBV27
J gene: TRBJ2-2
D gene: -

CDR3 protein: CASSSPGRGYNSPLHF
CDR3 DNA: TGTGCCAGCAGCTCCCCGGGGAGGGGGTATAATTCACCCCTCCACTTT
clone size: -
V gene: TRBV28
J gene: TRBJ1-6
D gene: -

CDR3 protein: CASSTGQGNTEAFF
CDR3 DNA: TGTGCCAGTAGTACGGGACAGGGGAACACTGAAGCTTTCTTT
clone size: few
V gene: TRBV19
J gene: TRBJ1-1
D gene: TRBD1

CDR3 protein: CASSSAGGQGGIISYEQYF
CDR3 DNA: TGTGCCAGCAGCTCCGCGGGCGGACAGGGGGGCATAATCTCCTACGAGCAGTACTTC
clone size: -
V gene: TRBV7-3
J gene: TRBJ2-7
D gene: TRBD1

CDR3 protein: CASRSDRENTEAFF
CDR3 DNA: TGTGCCAGCAGATCCGACAGGGAGAACACTGAAGCTTTCTTT
clone size: few
V gene: TRBV6-5
J gene: TRBJ1-1
D gene: TRBD1

CDR3 protein: CASSPTENYGYTF
CDR3 DNA: TGTGCCAGCTCCCCGACAGAAAACTATGGCTACACCTTC
clone size: few
V gene: TRBV18
J gene: TRBJ1-2
D gene: -

CDR3 protein: CASITTERSYNEQFF
CDR3 DNA: TGTGCCAGCATTACGACGGAGCGCTCCTACAATGAGCAGTTCTTC
clone size: -
V gene: TRBV2
J gene: TRBJ2-1
D gene: -

CDR3 protein: CASSSGTGPYEQYF
CDR3 DNA: TGTGCCAGTAGTTCCGGGACAGGTCCCTACGAGCAGTACTTC
clone size: -
V gene: TRBV19
J gene: TRBJ2-7
D gene: TRBD1

CDR3 protein: CASSSDRGLSPLHF
CDR3 DNA: TGTGCCAGCAGTTCGGACAGGGGGCTTTCACCCCTCCACTTT
clone size: -
V gene: TRBV6-1
J gene: TRBJ1-6
D gene: TRBD1

CDR3 protein: CASSSGLGADTQYF
CDR3 DNA: TGTGCCAGCAGCTCTGGACTAGGGGCAGATACGCAGTATTTT
clone size: few
V gene: TRBV5-4
J gene: TRBJ2-3
D gene: TRBD2

CDR3 protein: CASSYKTQGQLLNYGYTF
CDR3 DNA: TGTGCCAGCAGCTACAAAACCCAAGGACAGTTACTTAACTATGGCTACACCTTC
clone size: -
V gene: TRBV7-2
J gene: TRBJ1-2
D gene: -

CDR3 protein: CASSFGGVAGFGDTQYF
CDR3 DNA: TGCGCCAGCAGCTTCGGGGGGGTAGCGGGATTCGGAGATACGCAGTATTTT
clone size: few
V gene: TRBV5-1
J gene: TRBJ2-3
D gene: TRBD2

CDR3 protein: CASSSVAGGTYEQYF
CDR3 DNA: TGTGCCAGCAGTTCTGTAGCGGGGGGCACCTACGAGCAGTACTTC
clone size: few
V gene: TRBV28
J gene: TRBJ2-7
D gene: TRBD2

CDR3 protein: CASSSSDIRYEQYF
CDR3 DNA: TGTGCCAGCAGTTCCTCCGACATACGATACGAGCAGTACTTC
clone size: -
V gene: TRBV6-5
J gene: TRBJ2-7
D gene: -

CDR3 protein: CASSLDSGRGAFF
CDR3 DNA: TGTGCCAGCAGCTTAGATTCGGGGAGAGGAGCTTTCTTT
clone size: few
V gene: TRBV7-9
J gene: TRBJ1-1
D gene: -